This T cell receptor beta chain was found in a study of shared clonotypes between healthy human individuals. Using around 180 ng DNA, approximately 27,000 T cell genomes, the sorted-subset replicate PCRs were run. Some clones are missing from TCRdb's copy, which holds only in-frame ones; the method was immunoSEQ multiplex PCR. The table records more than 2 million clones, 93% of them present only once. Concerning this clone itself: As yet, its antigen is unknown.

Selected positively for CCR7 and CD45RO-negative, naive CD8 cells excluded terminally differentiated effector memory CD45RA+ cells. The CDR3 has 13 amino acids. Between the trimmed V and J ends, which lost 5 bases and 3 bases, there was a span of 9 bases. Germline assignment: CDR1 SGHRS and CDR2 YFSETQ. Study outcomes and limitations: Clonotypes not shared had lower generation probabilities than those common to all four donors.

The chain couples TRBV5-1 to TRBJ1-5; the D gene is possibly TRBD1 (6 bases). Sequencing was carried out using naive CD8+ T cells from PBMCs. The receptor comes from a man aged 18 to 29 in good health. Some clones in this sample may be carry-over from other donors' samples. Here the CDR3 DNA reads TGCGCCAGCAGAACAGGGCTCAATCAGCCCCAGCATTTT. Translation gives CASRTGLNQPQHF.